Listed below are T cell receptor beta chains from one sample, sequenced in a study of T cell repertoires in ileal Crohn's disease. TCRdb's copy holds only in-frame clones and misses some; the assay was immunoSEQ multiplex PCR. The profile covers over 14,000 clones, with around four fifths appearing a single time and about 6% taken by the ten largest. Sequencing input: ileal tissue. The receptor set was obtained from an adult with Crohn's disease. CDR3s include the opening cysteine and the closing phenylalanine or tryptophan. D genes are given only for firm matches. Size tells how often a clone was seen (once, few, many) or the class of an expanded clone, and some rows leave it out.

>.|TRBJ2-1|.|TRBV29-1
CSNTRTFGGEQFF
TGCAGCAACACCCGGACGTTCGGAGGTGAGCAGTTCTTC
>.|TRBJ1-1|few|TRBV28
CASSLDAGYGAFF
TGTGCCAGCAGTTTAGATGCGGGGTACGGAGCTTTCTTT
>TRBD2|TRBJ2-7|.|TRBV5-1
CASSFSVGGFGEQYF
TGCGCCAGCAGCTTCTCGGTCGGGGGGTTTGGCGAGCAGTACTTC
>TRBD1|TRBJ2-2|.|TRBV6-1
CASWTGAGTGELFF
TGTGCCAGCTGGACAGGGGCGGGCACCGGGGAGCTGTTTTTT
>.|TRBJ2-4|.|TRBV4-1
CASSHTQSAKNIQYF
TGCGCCAGCAGCCACACACAGTCAGCCAAAAACATTCAGTACTTC